These T cell receptor beta chains were read from a single sample in a study of cytomegalovirus exposure and HLA in healthy donors. Profiled with immunoSEQ multiplex PCR; TCRdb holds only in-frame clones, not every one. The data hold some 130,000 clones, with approximately 80% observed a single time. The sequenced sample consisted of PBMCs. The receptors were gathered from a man in his thirties or forties in good health and CMV-seronegative. CDR3s include the opening cysteine and the closing phenylalanine or tryptophan. Fields, in order: J gene, D gene, CDR3 length, V gene, clone size, CDR3 DNA, CDR3 protein. A D gene is named only where the DNA matches it firmly. Size tells how often a clone was seen (once, few, many) or the class of an expanded clone, and some rows leave it out.

j_gene: TRBJ2-5; d_gene: TRBD1; len: 15; v_gene: TRBV10-1; abundance: once; CDR3nt: TGCGCCAGCAGTGAGACAAACAGGGGACGGGAGACCCAGTACTTC; CDR3aa: CASSETNRGRETQYF
j_gene: TRBJ2-1; d_gene: TRBD2; len: 19; v_gene: TRBV18; abundance: -; CDR3nt: TGTGCCAGCTCACCACCGGTGGGGAAGCGGGAAAGATCCTACAATGAGCAGTTCTTC; CDR3aa: CASSPPVGKRERSYNEQFF
j_gene: TRBJ1-3; d_gene: -; len: 16; v_gene: TRBV2; abundance: once; CDR3nt: TGTGCCAGCATCTCCCAGTGGGGACACTCTGGAAACACCATATATTTT; CDR3aa: CASISQWGHSGNTIYF
j_gene: TRBJ2-1; d_gene: TRBD2; len: 16; v_gene: TRBV12-5; abundance: -; CDR3nt: TGTGCTAGTGGTTCGGGGACTAGCGGCCAGTACAATGAGCAGTTCTTC; CDR3aa: CASGSGTSGQYNEQFF
j_gene: TRBJ2-5; d_gene: -; len: 13; v_gene: TRBV21-1; abundance: -; CDR3nt: TGTGCCAGCAGCAAGAGGGAGGGGGAGACCCAGTACTTC; CDR3aa: CASSKREGETQYF
j_gene: TRBJ1-1; d_gene: TRBD1; len: 11; v_gene: TRBV29-1; abundance: few; CDR3nt: TGCAGCGTTCTACGGACAGGGGAAGCTTTCTTT; CDR3aa: CSVLRTGEAFF
j_gene: TRBJ2-1; d_gene: -; len: 14; v_gene: TRBV6-6; abundance: -; CDR3nt: TGTGCCAGCAGTGCCCCCGGACTATTTAATGAGCAGTTCTTC; CDR3aa: CASSAPGLFNEQFF
j_gene: TRBJ1-2; d_gene: TRBD1; len: 13; v_gene: TRBV6-6; abundance: few; CDR3nt: TGTGCCAGCAGCCTGACAGGGGGGAATGGCTACACCTTC; CDR3aa: CASSLTGGNGYTF
j_gene: TRBJ1-1; d_gene: -; len: 13; v_gene: TRBV6-1; abundance: medium-sized; CDR3nt: TGTGCCAGCAGTCTGGGGGGAGTCACTGAAGCTTTCTTT; CDR3aa: CASSLGGVTEAFF
j_gene: TRBJ1-2; d_gene: TRBD1; len: 13; v_gene: TRBV7-9; abundance: -; CDR3nt: TGTGCCAGCAGCTTGGGAACAGGGGGCGGCTACACCTTC; CDR3aa: CASSLGTGGGYTF
j_gene: TRBJ2-5; d_gene: -; len: 16; v_gene: TRBV12-2; abundance: -; CDR3nt: TGTGCAAGTCGCTTAATTCTAGCGGGGCTCCGGGAGACCCAGTACTTC; CDR3aa: CASRLILAGLRETQYF
j_gene: TRBJ1-1; d_gene: TRBD1; len: 16; v_gene: TRBV5-5; abundance: -; CDR3nt: TGTGCCAGCAGCTTGGGGGACAGGCGGGTGAACACTGAAGCTTTCTTT; CDR3aa: CASSLGDRRVNTEAFF
j_gene: TRBJ1-2; d_gene: -; len: 11; v_gene: TRBV20-1; abundance: -; CDR3nt: TGCAGTGTAGGAGTAAATAATGGCTACACCTTC; CDR3aa: CSVGVNNGYTF
j_gene: TRBJ2-7; d_gene: -; len: 14; v_gene: TRBV7-9; abundance: -; CDR3nt: TGTGCCAGCAGCTTAGCGGCAGGGCCCTACGAGCAGTACTTC; CDR3aa: CASSLAAGPYEQYF
j_gene: TRBJ1-1; d_gene: TRBD1; len: 14; v_gene: TRBV9; abundance: -; CDR3nt: TGTGCCAGCAGTGCGGGACAGGGGGCGACTGAAGCTTTCTTT; CDR3aa: CASSAGQGATEAFF
j_gene: TRBJ2-7; d_gene: TRBD2; len: 14; v_gene: TRBV14; abundance: -; CDR3nt: TGTGCCAGCAGCCTCTCTAGCGGGAGTTACGAGCAGTACTTC; CDR3aa: CASSLSSGSYEQYF
j_gene: TRBJ1-5; d_gene: -; len: 14; v_gene: TRBV6-6; abundance: -; CDR3nt: TGTGCCAGCGGGGGACACGATAGCAATCAGCCCCAGCATTTT; CDR3aa: CASGGHDSNQPQHF
j_gene: TRBJ1-1; d_gene: TRBD1; len: 15; v_gene: TRBV5-1; abundance: -; CDR3nt: TGCGCCAGCAGCACCGGGACAGGGGTTGGCACTGAAGCTTTCTTT; CDR3aa: CASSTGTGVGTEAFF
j_gene: TRBJ1-1; d_gene: -; len: 12; v_gene: TRBV29-1; abundance: -; CDR3nt: TGCAGCGTTGACAGGGTGGGCACTGAAGCTTTCTTT; CDR3aa: CSVDRVGTEAFF
j_gene: TRBJ2-7; d_gene: -; len: 14; v_gene: TRBV5-5; abundance: -; CDR3nt: TGTGCCAGCAGCTTAGTGGGGGGCTCCTACGAGCAGTACTTC; CDR3aa: CASSLVGGSYEQYF
j_gene: TRBJ1-5; d_gene: TRBD1; len: 14; v_gene: TRBV10-3; abundance: few; CDR3nt: TGTGCCATCGGGGGGACAGGGACCAATCAGCCCCAGCATTTT; CDR3aa: CAIGGTGTNQPQHF
j_gene: TRBJ2-1; d_gene: TRBD2; len: 13; v_gene: TRBV29-1; abundance: few; CDR3nt: TGCAGCGTTGTAGCGGGAGGGTACAATGAGCAGTTCTTC; CDR3aa: CSVVAGGYNEQFF
j_gene: TRBJ2-1; d_gene: -; len: 17; v_gene: TRBV7-9; abundance: -; CDR3nt: TGTGCCAGCAGCCCAAGGTGGGGGACATGGTCCTACAATGAGCAGTTCTTC; CDR3aa: CASSPRWGTWSYNEQFF
j_gene: TRBJ2-1; d_gene: TRBD2; len: 15; v_gene: TRBV6-5; abundance: -; CDR3nt: TGTGCCAGCAGACTTACGGGACTAGCAACCAATGAGCAGTTCTTC; CDR3aa: CASRLTGLATNEQFF
j_gene: TRBJ2-7; d_gene: TRBD2; len: 15; v_gene: TRBV28; abundance: once; CDR3nt: TGTGCCAGCAGCTCGAGCGGGATTCTGTGGGGCGAGCAGTACTTC; CDR3aa: CASSSSGILWGEQYF
j_gene: TRBJ2-3; d_gene: TRBD1; len: 15; v_gene: TRBV11-3; abundance: -; CDR3nt: TGTGCCAGCAGCCAGGGACAGGCAAGCACAGATACGCAGTATTTT; CDR3aa: CASSQGQASTDTQYF
j_gene: TRBJ2-1; d_gene: -; len: 13; v_gene: TRBV19; abundance: -; CDR3nt: TGTGCCAGTAGTCTACTACAGGGTAATGAGCAGTTCTTC; CDR3aa: CASSLLQGNEQFF
j_gene: TRBJ2-5; d_gene: TRBD2; len: 19; v_gene: TRBV4-1; abundance: -; CDR3nt: TGCGCCAGCAGCAAAGAACGTCCGGCTAGCGGGAGAATCCGAGAGACCCAGTACTTC; CDR3aa: CASSKERPASGRIRETQYF
j_gene: TRBJ2-5; d_gene: TRBD2; len: 18; v_gene: TRBV30; abundance: -; CDR3nt: TGTGCCTGGAGTCCAGGAAACCTGGGAGCGGGAGGCAGGGAGACCCAGTACTTC; CDR3aa: CAWSPGNLGAGGRETQYF
j_gene: TRBJ1-3; d_gene: -; len: 15; v_gene: TRBV4-3; abundance: few; CDR3nt: TGCGCCAGCAGCCAAGCGTCAGGGAATGGAAACACCATATATTTT; CDR3aa: CASSQASGNGNTIYF
j_gene: TRBJ2-7; d_gene: TRBD1; len: 15; v_gene: TRBV28; abundance: -; CDR3nt: TGTGCCAGCAGCTATACCGGGACAGGGACCTACGAGCAGTACTTC; CDR3aa: CASSYTGTGTYEQYF
j_gene: TRBJ2-7; d_gene: TRBD2; len: 15; v_gene: TRBV6-5; abundance: -; CDR3nt: TGTGCCAGCAGGCCCGGGACTAGCGGGAATCACGAGCAGTACTTC; CDR3aa: CASRPGTSGNHEQYF
j_gene: TRBJ2-1; d_gene: -; len: 14; v_gene: TRBV10-3; abundance: once; CDR3nt: TGTGCCATCAGTGGGACTTCTACCTACAATGAGCAGTTCTTC; CDR3aa: CAISGTSTYNEQFF
j_gene: TRBJ2-2; d_gene: -; len: 14; v_gene: TRBV7-9; abundance: -; CDR3nt: TGTGCCAGCAGCTTAGTTTTCAGGGCCGGGGAGCTGTTTTTT; CDR3aa: CASSLVFRAGELFF
j_gene: TRBJ2-1; d_gene: TRBD2; len: 16; v_gene: TRBV27; abundance: -; CDR3nt: TGTGCCAGCACCTCTTTAGCGGGAGGGTCCTACAATGAGCAGTTCTTC; CDR3aa: CASTSLAGGSYNEQFF
j_gene: TRBJ2-2; d_gene: -; len: 14; v_gene: TRBV7-9; abundance: -; CDR3nt: TGTGCCAGCAGCTTAAACTCACACACCGGGGAGCTGTTTTTT; CDR3aa: CASSLNSHTGELFF
j_gene: TRBJ1-2; d_gene: -; len: 13; v_gene: TRBV7-8; abundance: -; CDR3nt: TGTGCCAGCAGCCTATCGACAGAATATGGCTACACCTTC; CDR3aa: CASSLSTEYGYTF
j_gene: TRBJ2-5; d_gene: TRBD2; len: 18; v_gene: TRBV28; abundance: -; CDR3nt: TGTGCCAGCAGTTTCTGGCTAGCGGGAGGCTCGACACAAGAGACCCAGTACTTC; CDR3aa: CASSFWLAGGSTQETQYF
j_gene: TRBJ1-1; d_gene: -; len: 11; v_gene: TRBV20-1; abundance: -; CDR3nt: TGCAGTGCTAGAGAGGAGCCTTTGGCTTTCTTT; CDR3aa: CSAREEPLAFF
j_gene: TRBJ1-2; d_gene: -; len: 13; v_gene: TRBV18; abundance: once; CDR3nt: TGTGCCAGCTCACCACCGGGACTAGGGGGCTACACCTTC; CDR3aa: CASSPPGLGGYTF
j_gene: TRBJ2-7; d_gene: -; len: 12; v_gene: TRBV7-6; abundance: once; CDR3nt: TGTGCCAGCAGCATGGGAGGGGGCGAGCAGTACTTC; CDR3aa: CASSMGGGEQYF
j_gene: TRBJ2-2; d_gene: -; len: 13; v_gene: TRBV7-9; abundance: -; CDR3nt: TGTGCCAGCAGCTTAGCCGGGGCCGGGGAGCTGTTTTTT; CDR3aa: CASSLAGAGELFF
j_gene: TRBJ2-5; d_gene: -; len: 15; v_gene: TRBV6-5; abundance: -; CDR3nt: TGTGCCAGCAGTTACGGTGGTTGGAGCCAAGAGACCCAGTACTTC; CDR3aa: CASSYGGWSQETQYF
j_gene: TRBJ2-5; d_gene: TRBD2; len: 17; v_gene: TRBV7-2; abundance: -; CDR3nt: TGTGCCAGCAGCTTGGGACTAGCGGGAGTAGTCCAAGAGACCCAGTACTTC; CDR3aa: CASSLGLAGVVQETQYF
j_gene: TRBJ2-1; d_gene: -; len: 13; v_gene: TRBV11-3; abundance: -; CDR3nt: TGTGCCAGCAGCCGAACAGGGTACAATGAGCAGTTCTTC; CDR3aa: CASSRTGYNEQFF
j_gene: TRBJ1-2; d_gene: -; len: 14; v_gene: TRBV5-5; abundance: -; CDR3nt: TGTGCCAGCAGCATAACCGCGGCAGCTTATGGCTACACCTTC; CDR3aa: CASSITAAAYGYTF
j_gene: TRBJ2-7; d_gene: -; len: 15; v_gene: TRBV14; abundance: -; CDR3nt: TGTGCCAGCAGCCAAGGAGCTACCTCCACCTACGAGCAGTACTTC; CDR3aa: CASSQGATSTYEQYF
j_gene: TRBJ1-4; d_gene: -; len: 13; v_gene: TRBV7-6; abundance: -; CDR3nt: TGTGCCAGCAGCTTAGATCCGTATGAAAAACTGTTTTTT; CDR3aa: CASSLDPYEKLFF
j_gene: TRBJ2-7; d_gene: -; len: 14; v_gene: TRBV5-4; abundance: -; CDR3nt: TGTGCCAGCAGCTCCCCGGACTGGCGGCGGGAGCAGTACTTC; CDR3aa: CASSSPDWRREQYF
j_gene: TRBJ1-2; d_gene: -; len: 15; v_gene: TRBV11-2; abundance: -; CDR3nt: TGTGCCAGCAGCTCCCTACATCAGGGGCCCTATGGCTACACCTTC; CDR3aa: CASSSLHQGPYGYTF
j_gene: TRBJ2-5; d_gene: TRBD2; len: 16; v_gene: TRBV5-1; abundance: -; CDR3nt: TGCGCCAGCAGCTTGGGACTAGCGGGAGCCGGGGAGACCCAGTACTTC; CDR3aa: CASSLGLAGAGETQYF
j_gene: TRBJ2-7; d_gene: TRBD2; len: 14; v_gene: TRBV5-1; abundance: -; CDR3nt: TGCGCCAGCAGCGGTAGCGGGACCTCCTACGAGCAGTACTTC; CDR3aa: CASSGSGTSYEQYF
j_gene: TRBJ2-7; d_gene: TRBD2; len: 16; v_gene: TRBV6-1; abundance: -; CDR3nt: TGTGCCAGCAGTGAACTCGTAGCGGGGGCCTCCTACGAGCAGTACTTC; CDR3aa: CASSELVAGASYEQYF
j_gene: TRBJ2-1; d_gene: TRBD2; len: 15; v_gene: TRBV10-3; abundance: -; CDR3nt: TGTGCCATCAGTGATATTAGCGGGAGTCGTAGTGAGCAGTTCTTC; CDR3aa: CAISDISGSRSEQFF
j_gene: TRBJ2-7; d_gene: TRBD2; len: 16; v_gene: TRBV7-9; abundance: few; CDR3nt: TGTGCCAGCAGCTTAGGACTAGCGGGAGGGGAATACGAGCAGTACTTC; CDR3aa: CASSLGLAGGEYEQYF
j_gene: TRBJ2-7; d_gene: -; len: 13; v_gene: TRBV9; abundance: once; CDR3nt: TGTGCCAGCGGATCGGACTCCCCTTACGAGCAGTACTTC; CDR3aa: CASGSDSPYEQYF
j_gene: TRBJ1-1; d_gene: -; len: 13; v_gene: TRBV6-4; abundance: -; CDR3nt: TGTGCCAGCAGTGACTCGGGAGCCGCTGAAGCTTTCTTT; CDR3aa: CASSDSGAAEAFF
j_gene: TRBJ2-1; d_gene: TRBD2; len: 14; v_gene: TRBV4-1; abundance: -; CDR3nt: TGCGCCAGCAGCCAGACTAGCCAATACAATGAGCAGTTCTTC; CDR3aa: CASSQTSQYNEQFF